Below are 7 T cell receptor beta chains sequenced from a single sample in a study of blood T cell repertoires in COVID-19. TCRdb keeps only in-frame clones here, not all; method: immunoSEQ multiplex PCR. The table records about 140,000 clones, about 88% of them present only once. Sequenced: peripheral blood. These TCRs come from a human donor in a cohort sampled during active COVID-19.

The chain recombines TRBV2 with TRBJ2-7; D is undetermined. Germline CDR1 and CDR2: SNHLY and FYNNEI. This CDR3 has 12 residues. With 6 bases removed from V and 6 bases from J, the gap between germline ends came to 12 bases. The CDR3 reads CASSADSREQYF. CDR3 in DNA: TGTGCCAGCAGCGCCGACTCTCGCGAGCAGTACTTC.

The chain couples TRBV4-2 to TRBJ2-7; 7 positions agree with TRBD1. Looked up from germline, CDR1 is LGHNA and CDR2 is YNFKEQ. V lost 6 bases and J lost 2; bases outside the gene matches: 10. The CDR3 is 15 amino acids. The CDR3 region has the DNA TGTGCCAGCAGTCCACTACTAGGGACAGCCTACGAGCAGTACTTC. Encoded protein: CASSPLLGTAYEQYF.

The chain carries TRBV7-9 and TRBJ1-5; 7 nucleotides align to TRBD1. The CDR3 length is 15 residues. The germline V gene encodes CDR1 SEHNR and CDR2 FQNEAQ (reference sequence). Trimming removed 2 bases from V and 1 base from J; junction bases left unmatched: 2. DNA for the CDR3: TGTGCCAGCAGCTTATCAGGGGGAAGCAATCAGCCCCAGCATTTT. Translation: CASSLSGGSNQPQHF.

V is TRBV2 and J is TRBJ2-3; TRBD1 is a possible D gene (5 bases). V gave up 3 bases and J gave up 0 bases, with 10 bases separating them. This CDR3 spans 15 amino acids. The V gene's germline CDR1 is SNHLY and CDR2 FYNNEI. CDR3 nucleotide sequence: TGTGCCAGCAGTGATTGGGGCCCAAGCACAGATACGCAGTATTTT. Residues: CASSDWGPSTDTQYF.

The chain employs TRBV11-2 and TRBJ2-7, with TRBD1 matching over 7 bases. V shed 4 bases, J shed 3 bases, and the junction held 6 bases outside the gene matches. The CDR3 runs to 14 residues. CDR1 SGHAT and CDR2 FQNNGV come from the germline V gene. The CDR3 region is CASSSTGLSYEQYF. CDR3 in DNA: TGTGCCAGCAGCTCGACAGGGTTGAGCTACGAGCAGTACTTC.

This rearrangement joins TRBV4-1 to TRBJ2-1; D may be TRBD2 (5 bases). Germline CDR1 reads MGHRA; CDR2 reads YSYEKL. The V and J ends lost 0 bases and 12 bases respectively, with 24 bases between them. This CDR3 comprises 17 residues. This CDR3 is CASSQDKGAARLWGQFF. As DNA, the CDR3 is TGCGCCAGCAGCCAAGATAAGGGAGCGGCCCGACTCTGGGGGCAGTTCTTC.

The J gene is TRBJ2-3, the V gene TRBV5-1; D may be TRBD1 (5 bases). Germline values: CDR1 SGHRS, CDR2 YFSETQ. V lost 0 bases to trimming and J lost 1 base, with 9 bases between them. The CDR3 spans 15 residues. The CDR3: CASSLVGVGTDTQYF. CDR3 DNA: TGCGCCAGCAGCTTGGTAGGGGTAGGCACAGATACGCAGTATTTT. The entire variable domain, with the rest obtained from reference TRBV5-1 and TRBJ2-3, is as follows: KAGVTQTPRYLIKTRGQQVTLSCSPISGHRSVSWYQQTPGQGLQFLFEYFSETQRNKGNFPGRFSGRQFSNSRSEMNVSTLELGDSALYLCASSLVGVGTDTQYFGPGTRLTVL.